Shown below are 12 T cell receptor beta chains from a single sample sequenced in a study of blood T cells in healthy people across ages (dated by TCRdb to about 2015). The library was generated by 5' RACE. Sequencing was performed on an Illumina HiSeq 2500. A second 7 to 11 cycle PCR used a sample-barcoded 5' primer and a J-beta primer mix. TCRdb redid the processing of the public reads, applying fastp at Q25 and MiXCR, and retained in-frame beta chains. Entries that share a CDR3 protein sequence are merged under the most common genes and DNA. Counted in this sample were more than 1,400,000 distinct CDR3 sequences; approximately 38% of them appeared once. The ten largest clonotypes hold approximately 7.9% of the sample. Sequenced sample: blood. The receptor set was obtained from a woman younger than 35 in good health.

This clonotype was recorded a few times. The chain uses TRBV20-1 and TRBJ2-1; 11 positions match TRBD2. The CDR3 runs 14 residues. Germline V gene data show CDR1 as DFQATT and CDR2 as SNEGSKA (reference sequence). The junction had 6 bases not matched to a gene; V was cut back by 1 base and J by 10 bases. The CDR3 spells CSARVAGGPGEQFF. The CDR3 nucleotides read TGCAGTGCTAGAGTAGCGGGAGGGCCGGGGGAGCAGTTCTTC.

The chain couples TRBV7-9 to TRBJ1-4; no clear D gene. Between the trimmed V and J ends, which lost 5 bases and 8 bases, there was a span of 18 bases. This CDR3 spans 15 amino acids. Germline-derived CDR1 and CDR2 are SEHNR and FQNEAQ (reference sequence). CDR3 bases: TGTGCCAGCAGCCGCTTAAACGGGATCCGGGAAAAACTGTTTTTT. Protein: CASSRLNGIREKLFF.

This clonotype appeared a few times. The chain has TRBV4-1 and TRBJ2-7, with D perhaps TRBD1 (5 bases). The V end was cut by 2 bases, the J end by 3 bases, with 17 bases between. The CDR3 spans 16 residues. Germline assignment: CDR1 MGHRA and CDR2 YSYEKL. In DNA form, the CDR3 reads TGCGCCAGCAGCCAAACCCAGGGTGCGTTTAACTACGAGCAGTACTTC. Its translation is CASSQTQGAFNYEQYF.

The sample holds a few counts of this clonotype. CDR3 DNA sequence: TGTGCCAGCAGCGTAGGACTGGCGGAATCCTACAATGAGCAGTTCTTC. Translated, it gives CASSVGLAESYNEQFF. This chain joins TRBV9 and TRBJ2-1; unclear D gene. Germline lookup yields CDR1 SGDLS and CDR2 YYNGEE. The V and J ends lost 0 bases and 1 base respectively, with 11 bases between them. This CDR3 is built from 16 residues.

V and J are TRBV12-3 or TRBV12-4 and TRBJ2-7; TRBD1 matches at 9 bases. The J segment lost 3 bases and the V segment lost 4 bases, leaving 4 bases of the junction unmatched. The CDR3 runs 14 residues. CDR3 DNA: TGTGCCAGCAGTTCGGCGGGACAGGGCTACGAGCAGTACTTC. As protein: CASSSAGQGYEQYF.

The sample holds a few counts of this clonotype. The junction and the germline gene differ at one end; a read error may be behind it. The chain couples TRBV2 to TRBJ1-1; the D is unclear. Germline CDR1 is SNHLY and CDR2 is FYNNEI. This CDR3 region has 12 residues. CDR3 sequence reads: CAGSVLNTEAFF. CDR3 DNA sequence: TGTGCCGGCAGTGTTTTGAACACTGAAGCTTTCTTT. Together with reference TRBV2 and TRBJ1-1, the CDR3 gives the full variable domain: EPEVTQTPSHQVTQMGQEVILRCVPISNHLYFYWYRQILGQKVEFLVSFYNNEISEKSEIFDDQFSVERPDGSNFTLKIRSTKLEDSAMYFCAGSVLNTEAFFGQGTRLTVV.

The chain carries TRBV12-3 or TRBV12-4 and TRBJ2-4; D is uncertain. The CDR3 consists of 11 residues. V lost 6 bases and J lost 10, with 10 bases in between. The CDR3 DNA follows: TGTGCCAGCAGCCCCGCAGGAATTCAGTACTTC. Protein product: CASSPAGIQYF.

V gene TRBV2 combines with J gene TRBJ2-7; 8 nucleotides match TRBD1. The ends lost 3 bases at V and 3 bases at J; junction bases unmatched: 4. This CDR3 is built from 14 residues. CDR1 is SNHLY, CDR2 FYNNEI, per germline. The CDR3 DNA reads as TGTGCCAGCAGTGACCCAGGGGGCGTCTACGAGCAGTACTTC. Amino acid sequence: CASSDPGGVYEQYF.

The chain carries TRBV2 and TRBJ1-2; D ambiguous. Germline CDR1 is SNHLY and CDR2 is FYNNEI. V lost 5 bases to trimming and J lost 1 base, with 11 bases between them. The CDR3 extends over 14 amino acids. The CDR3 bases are TGTGCCAGCAGTCTTATAGACGTTAACTATGGCTACACCTTC. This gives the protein CASSLIDVNYGYTF. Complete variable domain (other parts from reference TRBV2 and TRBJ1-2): EPEVTQTPSHQVTQMGQEVILRCVPISNHLYFYWYRQILGQKVEFLVSFYNNEISEKSEIFDDQFSVERPDGSNFTLKIRSTKLEDSAMYFCASSLIDVNYGYTFGSGTRLTVV.

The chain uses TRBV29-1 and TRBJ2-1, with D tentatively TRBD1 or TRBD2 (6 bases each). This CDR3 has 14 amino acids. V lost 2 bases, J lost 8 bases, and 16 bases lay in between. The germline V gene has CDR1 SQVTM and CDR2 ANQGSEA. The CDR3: CSVENQLAGDEQFF. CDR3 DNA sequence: TGCAGCGTTGAAAATCAACTAGCAGGGGATGAGCAGTTCTTC.

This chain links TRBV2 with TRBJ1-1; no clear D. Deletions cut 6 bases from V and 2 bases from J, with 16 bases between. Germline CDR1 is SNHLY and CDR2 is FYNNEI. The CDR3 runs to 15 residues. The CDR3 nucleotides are TGTGCCAGCAGAGCCTCTCAGAATTCCAACACTGAAGCTTTCTTT. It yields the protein CASRASQNSNTEAFF.

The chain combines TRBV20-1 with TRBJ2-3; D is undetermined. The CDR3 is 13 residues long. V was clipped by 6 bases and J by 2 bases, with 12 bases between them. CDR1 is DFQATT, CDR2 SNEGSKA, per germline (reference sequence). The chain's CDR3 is CSALAAATDTQYF. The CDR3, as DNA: TGCAGTGCCCTCGCGGCAGCCACAGATACGCAGTATTTT.